Listed here is a single T cell receptor (beta chain). This receptor's antigen is unknown. Base qualities are not at hand, and no much larger clone is one base apart. Profiling of TCR beta VDJ combinations and CDR3 sequences used genomic DNA as the template. An Illumina HiSeq 2000 was used for TCR repertoire sequencing. Under the source paper's analysis protocol: TRBV/TRBJ rearrangement plots, CDR3 size and DJ length profiles, and Simpson's diversity index were used to evaluate the repertoires. The immunodominant clone was defined as the most abundant DNA sequence in deep sequencing data. CDR3 amino acid sequences were screened for sharing across subjects and compared with published repertoires and the VDJdb database. TCRdb handled the public reads itself, with Q25 trimming in fastp and clone calling in MiXCR, and kept productive beta chains. Records with the same CDR3 protein are collapsed into one entry carrying the most frequent genes and DNA. The V and J calls and clone size come from TCRdb's table, not from the authors' own analysis. This sample lists around 64,000 distinct CDR3 sequences; roughly 58% were detected once. The ten largest clonotypes hold about 2.5% of the sample.

Reading the germline V gene gives CDR1 SGDLS and CDR2 YYNGEE. Inclusive of the bounding cysteine and phenylalanine, the CDR3 is 15 residues long. Only the CDR3 DNA is retained, 45 bases long and in frame from the first base. V loses 1 base of germline sequence and J loses 3 bases, and the interval between the two ends is 11 bases. In this study, sorted CD4+ and CD8+ T cells from the blood of healthy subjects and of severe aplastic anemia patients had their TCR repertoires deep-sequenced. Ficoll-Paque density gradient centrifugation was used to isolate peripheral blood mononuclear cells. Before DNA extraction, CD4+ and CD8+ T cells were sorted with FACS or magnetic beads. These data come from a study of CD8+CD57+ T cells in acquired aplastic anemia (dated by TCRdb to the late 2010s). At the level of the whole study: Extracted DNA from sorted CD4+ and CD8+ cells averaged about 3 ug, ranging from about 0.19 to 30 ug. For healthy donor samples, the average read count was about 9.8 million for CD4+ cells and 11.0 million for CD8+ cells. Summary of the overall study and its limitations: Around 30 CD8+ CDR3 sequences were found to be shared between patients and controls, but these sequences appeared to be highly expressed in patients and within the immunodominant clones of the patients. Patients and healthy controls showed no significant difference in CD8+ Simpson's diversity (P=0.060).

This clonotype originated in a human donor in good health, serving as a control. The V gene is TRBV9 and the J gene is TRBJ1-3, and TRBD1 may be the D gene, going by 5 matching bases. The specimen was sorted CD4+, CD8+, or CD8+CD57+ T cells (not recorded which) from PBMCs. The CDR3 in this case is CASSVSGSVGNTIYF. The sequenced DNA is TGTGCCAGCAGCGTATCAGGGTCTGTTGGAAACACCATATATTTT.